The 6 T cell receptor beta chains reported below all come from one sample, sequenced in a study of blood T cell repertoires in COVID-19. The table came from immunoSEQ multiplex PCR; TCRdb's copy has only in-frame clones and leaves some out. The profile shows 40,000 to 50,000 clones, around 89% of them singletons. The sequencing sample was made of peripheral blood. These TCRs come from a man aged 25-45 years with active or convalescent COVID-19.

The genes are TRBV19 and TRBJ1-2, with D perhaps TRBD1 (5 bases). This CDR3 has 17 residues. Germline CDR1 LNHDA, CDR2 SQIVND (reference sequence). V was pared by 4 bases and J by 0 bases, with 18 bases between. CDR3 amino acids: CASSTGQTAYSNYGYTF. The DNA for the CDR3 is TGTGCCAGTAGTACAGGACAAACTGCTTACTCTAACTATGGCTACACCTTC.

As DNA, the CDR3 is TGTGCCAGCAGCTTAGCCTGGACTAGCGGGACCACCGGGGAGCTGTTTTTT. The encoded protein is CASSLAWTSGTTGELFF. The rearrangement joins TRBV7-9 to TRBJ2-2; 12 bases fit TRBD2. The germline V gene encodes CDR1 SEHNR and CDR2 FQNEAQ (reference sequence). V dropped 0 bases and J dropped 4; count of bases not matched to a gene: 3. The CDR3 has 17 residues.

The V gene is TRBV12-3 or TRBV12-4, the J gene TRBJ1-1; no clear D gene. The CDR3 loop spans 13 amino acids. Trimming removed 3 bases from V and 3 bases from J, with 8 bases in between. CDR3 coding DNA: TGTGCCAGCAGTTTTGGGGAGGACACTGAAGCTTTCTTT. It codes for CASSFGEDTEAFF.

The chain carries TRBV27 and TRBJ1-2, with D possibly TRBD1 on 5 matching bases. Trimming removed 0 bases from V and 5 bases from J, with 7 bases in between. Germline CDR1 and CDR2: MNHEY and SMNVEV (reference sequence). CDR3 length equals 13 residues. The CDR3 DNA reads as TGTGCCAGCAGTTTATCGCCAGGGTATGGCTACACCTTC. Translated, it gives CASSLSPGYGYTF.

This chain links TRBV7-8 with TRBJ2-7; 12 bases are a match to TRBD2. In germline, CDR1 is SGHVS, CDR2 FQNEAQ. The trim removed 4 bases at V and 4 bases at J, leaving 2 bases unmatched. The CDR3 totals 14 residues. The CDR3 here is CASSSSGGVYEQYF. The CDR3 DNA reads as TGTGCCAGCAGCTCTAGCGGGGGGGTATACGAGCAGTACTTC. The full variable domain, rest sourced from reference TRBV7-8 and TRBJ2-7, is GAGVSQSPRYKVAKRGQDVALRCDPISGHVSLFWYQQALGQGPEFLTYFQNEAQLDKSGLPSDRFFAERPEGSVSTLKIQRTQQEDSAVYLCASSSSGGVYEQYFGPGTRLTVT.

The chain joins TRBV5-4 to TRBJ2-3; perhaps TRBD1 as D (5 bases). The CDR3 covers 14 residues. Germline V gene data show CDR1 as SGHNT and CDR2 as YYREEE (reference sequence). Between the trimmed V and J ends, which lost 0 bases and 8 bases, there was a span of 13 bases. CDR3 nucleotides: TGTGCCAGCAGCTTGGGGGTTGAGCAGGGTACGCAGTATTTT. Protein: CASSLGVEQGTQYF.